Detailed here is one T cell receptor beta chain. Antigen: not known. The data belong to a study of T cells in localized non-small cell lung cancer. Produced via immunoSEQ multiplex PCR; TCRdb's table is partial and in-frame only. Of 26,000 or so clones in the sample, roughly nine tenths were seen once. CDR3 size: 15 residues. Trimming took off 3 bases at V and 0 bases at J, with 10 bases between the two ends. Germline CDR1 and CDR2: SGHNT and YYREEE (reference sequence). Findings and caveats of the study: Sequencing was limited to one tumor region, leaving the possibility of heterogeneity open. Of the tissues analyzed, uninvolved adjacent lung showed maximal T cell clonality, greater than tumor. Longer overall survival was seen with higher T cell density measured in blood. Across samples, adjacent lung featured a median around 56 of the top 100 tumor clones.

The sequencing here drew on peripheral blood, taken before any cancer treatment. The chain has TRBV5-4 and TRBJ1-5; D is ambiguous. This TCR derives from a female donor older than 55 with stage II squamous cell lung carcinoma. Here the CDR3 DNA reads TGTGCCAGCAGCTCCGGTGGGGATAGCAATCAGCCCCAGCATTTT. Amino acid sequence: CASSSGGDSNQPQHF.